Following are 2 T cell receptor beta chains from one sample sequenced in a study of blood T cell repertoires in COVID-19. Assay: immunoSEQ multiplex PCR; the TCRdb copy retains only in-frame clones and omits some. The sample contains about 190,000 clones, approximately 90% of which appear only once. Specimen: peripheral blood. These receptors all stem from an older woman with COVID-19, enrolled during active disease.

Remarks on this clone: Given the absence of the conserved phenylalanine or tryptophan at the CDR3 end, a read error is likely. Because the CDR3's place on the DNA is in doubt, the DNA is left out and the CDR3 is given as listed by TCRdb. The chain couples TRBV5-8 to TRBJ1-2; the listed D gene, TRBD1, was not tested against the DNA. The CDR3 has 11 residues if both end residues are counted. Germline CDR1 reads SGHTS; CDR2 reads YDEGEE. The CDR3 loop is CASSLGTGPLP.

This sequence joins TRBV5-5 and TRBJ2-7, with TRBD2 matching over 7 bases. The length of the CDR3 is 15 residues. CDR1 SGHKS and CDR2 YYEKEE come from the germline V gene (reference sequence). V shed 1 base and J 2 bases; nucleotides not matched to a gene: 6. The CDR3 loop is CASSLPREPPYEQYF. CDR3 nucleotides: TGTGCCAGCAGCTTGCCGCGGGAGCCTCCCTACGAGCAGTACTTC.